The TCR beta chain under discussion was sequenced for a study of response to subunit inactivated influenza vaccine. This clonotype was recorded a few times. CDR3 size: 15 residues. TCRdb re-analysed the RT-PCR reads in MiXCR, keeping a single row per CDR3 protein. The sample holds more than 700,000 distinct CDR3 sequences; roughly 20% are singletons and the top ten take approximately 10%. The receptor was derived from a man aged 50-59 years who received an inactivated influenza vaccine. The chain is built from TRBV21-1 and TRBJ2-1; the D call TRBD1 from the table was never checked on the DNA. TRBV21-1 counts as a pseudogene. Specimen: PBMCs from blood, collected 5 to 6 days after vaccination. Written as DNA, the CDR3 is TGTGCCAGCAGCAAAGCGGACAGGGTGGGCAATGAGCAGTTCTTC. This encodes CASSKADRVGNEQFF.